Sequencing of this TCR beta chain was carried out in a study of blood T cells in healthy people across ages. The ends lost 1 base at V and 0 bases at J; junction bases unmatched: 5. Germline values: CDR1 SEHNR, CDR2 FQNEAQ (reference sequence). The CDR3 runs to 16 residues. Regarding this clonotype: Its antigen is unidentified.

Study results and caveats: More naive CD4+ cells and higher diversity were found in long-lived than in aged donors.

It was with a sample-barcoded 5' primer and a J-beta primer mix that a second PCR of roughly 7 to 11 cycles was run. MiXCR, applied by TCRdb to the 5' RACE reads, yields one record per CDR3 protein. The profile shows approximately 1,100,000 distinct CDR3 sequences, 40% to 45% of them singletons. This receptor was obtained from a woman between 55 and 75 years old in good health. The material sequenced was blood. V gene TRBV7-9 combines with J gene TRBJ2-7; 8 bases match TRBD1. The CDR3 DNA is TGTGCCAGCAGCTTAGTAAGGGACAGGTACTCCTACGAGCAGTACTTC. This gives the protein CASSLVRDRYSYEQYF.